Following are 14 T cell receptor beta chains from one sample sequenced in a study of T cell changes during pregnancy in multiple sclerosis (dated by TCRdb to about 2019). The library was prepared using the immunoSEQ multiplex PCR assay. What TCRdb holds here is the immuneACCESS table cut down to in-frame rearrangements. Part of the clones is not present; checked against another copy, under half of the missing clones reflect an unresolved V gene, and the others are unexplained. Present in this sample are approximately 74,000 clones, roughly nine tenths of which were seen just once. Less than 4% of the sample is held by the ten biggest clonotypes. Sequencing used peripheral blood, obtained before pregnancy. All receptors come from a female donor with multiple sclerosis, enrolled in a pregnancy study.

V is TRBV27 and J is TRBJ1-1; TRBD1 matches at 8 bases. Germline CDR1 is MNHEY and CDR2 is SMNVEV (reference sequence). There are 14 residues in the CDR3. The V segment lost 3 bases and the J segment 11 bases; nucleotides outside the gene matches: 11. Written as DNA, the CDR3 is TGTGCCAGCAGTTTGCGGACAGGGCTTTCTTCGGCTTTCTTT. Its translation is CASSLRTGLSSAFF.

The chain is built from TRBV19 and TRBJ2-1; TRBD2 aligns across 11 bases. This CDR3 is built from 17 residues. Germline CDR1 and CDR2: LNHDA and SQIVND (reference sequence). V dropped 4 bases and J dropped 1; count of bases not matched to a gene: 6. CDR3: CASSRLAGIGSYNEQFF. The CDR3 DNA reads TGTGCCAGTAGTAGACTAGCGGGGATAGGGTCCTACAATGAGCAGTTCTTC. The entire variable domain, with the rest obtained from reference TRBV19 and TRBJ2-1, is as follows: DGGITQSPKYLFRKEGQNVTLSCEQNLNHDAMYWYRQDPGQGLRLIYYSQIVNDFQKGDIAEGYSVSREKKESFPLTVTSAQKNPTAFYLCASSRLAGIGSYNEQFFGPGTRLTVL.

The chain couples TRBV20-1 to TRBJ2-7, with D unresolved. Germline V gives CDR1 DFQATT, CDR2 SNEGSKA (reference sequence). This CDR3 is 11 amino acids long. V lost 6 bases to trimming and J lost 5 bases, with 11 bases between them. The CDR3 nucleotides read TGCAGTGCGCCAGGATTTGACGAGCAGTACTTC. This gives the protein CSAPGFDEQYF.

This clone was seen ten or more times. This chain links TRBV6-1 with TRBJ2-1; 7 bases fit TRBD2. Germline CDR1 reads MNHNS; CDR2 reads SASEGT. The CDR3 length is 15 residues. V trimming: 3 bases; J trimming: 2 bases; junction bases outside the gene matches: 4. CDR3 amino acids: CASSDGGDPYNEQFF. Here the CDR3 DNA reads TGTGCCAGCAGTGATGGGGGGGACCCCTACAATGAGCAGTTCTTC.

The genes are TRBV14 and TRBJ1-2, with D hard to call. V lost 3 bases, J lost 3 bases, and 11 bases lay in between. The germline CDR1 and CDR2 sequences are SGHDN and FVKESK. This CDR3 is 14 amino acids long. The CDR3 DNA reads TGTGCCAGCAGCCAGTCCGGGAAGGACTATGGCTACACCTTC. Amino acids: CASSQSGKDYGYTF.

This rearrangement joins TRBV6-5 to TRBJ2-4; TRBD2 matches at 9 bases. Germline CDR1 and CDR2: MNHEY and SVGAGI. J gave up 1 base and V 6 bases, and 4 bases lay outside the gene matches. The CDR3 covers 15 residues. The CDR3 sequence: CASSRGGGAKNIQYF. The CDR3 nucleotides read TGTGCCAGCAGCCGCGGGGGGGGCGCCAAAAACATTCAGTACTTC.

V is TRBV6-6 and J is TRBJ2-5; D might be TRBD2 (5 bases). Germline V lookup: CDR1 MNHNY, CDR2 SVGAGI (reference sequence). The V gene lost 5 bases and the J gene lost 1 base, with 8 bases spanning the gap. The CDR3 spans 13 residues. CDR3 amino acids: CASSLRVQETQYF. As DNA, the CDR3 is TGTGCCAGCAGTCTGAGGGTCCAAGAGACCCAGTACTTC.

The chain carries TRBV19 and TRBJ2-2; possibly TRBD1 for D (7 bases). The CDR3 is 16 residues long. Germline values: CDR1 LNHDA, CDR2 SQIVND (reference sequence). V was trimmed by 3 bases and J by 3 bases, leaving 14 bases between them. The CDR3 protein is CASSIWIRGDTGELFF. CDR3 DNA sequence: TGTGCCAGTAGTATTTGGATCAGGGGGGACACCGGGGAGCTGTTTTTT.

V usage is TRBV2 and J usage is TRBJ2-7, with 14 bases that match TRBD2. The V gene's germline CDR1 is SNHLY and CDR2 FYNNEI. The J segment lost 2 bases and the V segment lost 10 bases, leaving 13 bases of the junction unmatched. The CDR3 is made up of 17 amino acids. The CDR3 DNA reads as TGTGCCATCCGAGGGACTAGCGGGAGCGGTAGCGCCTACGAGCAGTACTTC. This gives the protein CAIRGTSGSGSAYEQYF.

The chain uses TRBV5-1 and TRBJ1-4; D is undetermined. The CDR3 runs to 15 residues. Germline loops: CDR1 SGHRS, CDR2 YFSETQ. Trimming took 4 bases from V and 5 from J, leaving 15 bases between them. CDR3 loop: CASSPGRPGNEKLFF. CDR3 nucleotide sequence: TGCGCCAGCAGCCCTGGTCGACCGGGGAATGAAAAACTGTTTTTT.

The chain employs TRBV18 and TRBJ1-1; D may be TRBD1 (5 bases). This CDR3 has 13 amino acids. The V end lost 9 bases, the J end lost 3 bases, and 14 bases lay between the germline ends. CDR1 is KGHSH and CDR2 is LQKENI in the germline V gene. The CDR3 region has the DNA TGTGCCAGTAGCGGGGGACCAGACACTGAAGCTTTCTTT. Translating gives CASSGGPDTEAFF. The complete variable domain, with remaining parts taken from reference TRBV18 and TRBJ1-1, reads NAGVMQNPRHLVRRRGQEARLRCSPMKGHSHVYWYRQLPEEGLKFMVYLQKENIIDESGMPKERFSAEFPKEGPSILRIQQVVRGDSAAYFCASSGGPDTEAFFGQGTRLTVV.

CDR3 amino acids: CASSYRPGNEKLFF. CDR3 nucleotide sequence: TGTGCCAGCTCCTACCGTCCGGGGAATGAAAAACTGTTTTTT. The chain employs TRBV18 and TRBJ1-4; D gene unclear. Germline V gives CDR1 KGHSH, CDR2 LQKENI. The V end lost 6 bases, the J end lost 5 bases, and 13 bases lay between the germline ends. The CDR3 spans 14 residues. Full variable domain (rest looked up from reference TRBV18 and TRBJ1-4): NAGVMQNPRHLVRRRGQEARLRCSPMKGHSHVYWYRQLPEEGLKFMVYLQKENIIDESGMPKERFSAEFPKEGPSILRIQQVVRGDSAAYFCASSYRPGNEKLFFGSGTQLSVL.

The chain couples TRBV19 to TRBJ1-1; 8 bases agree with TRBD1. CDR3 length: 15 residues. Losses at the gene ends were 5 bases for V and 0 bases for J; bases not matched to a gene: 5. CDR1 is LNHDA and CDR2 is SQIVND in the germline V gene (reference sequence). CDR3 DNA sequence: TGTGCCAGTAGTCTCCAGGGGGCTTTGAACACTGAAGCTTTCTTT. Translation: CASSLQGALNTEAFF.

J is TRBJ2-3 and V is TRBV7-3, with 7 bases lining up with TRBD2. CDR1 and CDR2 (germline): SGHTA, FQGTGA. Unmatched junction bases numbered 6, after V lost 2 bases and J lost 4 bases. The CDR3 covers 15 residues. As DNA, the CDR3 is TGTGCCAGCAGCTTACAAGCGGGGTGGGCAGATACGCAGTATTTT. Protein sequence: CASSLQAGWADTQYF.